This entry concerns a single T cell receptor (beta chain). The antigen is unknown. These data come from a study of shared clonotypes between healthy human individuals. Study observations and caveats: A handful of donors showed sharing of around 5% of naive CD4 clonotypes. Generation probability values for non-shared clonotypes were lower than those for clonotypes shared by all four donors.

The naive CD8 population came from CD45RO-negative cells selected for CCR7, without terminally differentiated effector memory CD45RA+ cells. Per germline, CDR1 SNHLY and CDR2 FYNNEI. This CDR3 contains 16 residues. The V and J ends lost 6 bases and 4 bases, in that order; junction bases with no gene match: 11. For each subset, genomic DNA was distributed in equal portions over several immunoSEQ plates. Clones were read by immunoSEQ multiplex PCR, and TCRdb kept only the in-frame ones, dropping some. The repertoire consists of more than 2 million clones, with about 95% occurring once and the leading ten covering 1% to 1.3%.

The receptor's source is a man between 18 and 29 years old in good health. Sequencing used naive CD8+ T cells sorted from blood. The chain recombines TRBV2 with TRBJ2-3; 9 positions match TRBD2. CDR3 in amino acids: CASSPSLGLAPDTQYF. As DNA, the CDR3 is TGTGCCAGCAGCCCATCACTGGGACTAGCCCCAGATACGCAGTATTTT. Complete variable domain (other parts from reference TRBV2 and TRBJ2-3): EPEVTQTPSHQVTQMGQEVILRCVPISNHLYFYWYRQILGQKVEFLVSFYNNEISEKSEIFDDQFSVERPDGSNFTLKIRSTKLEDSAMYFCASSPSLGLAPDTQYFGPGTRLTVL.